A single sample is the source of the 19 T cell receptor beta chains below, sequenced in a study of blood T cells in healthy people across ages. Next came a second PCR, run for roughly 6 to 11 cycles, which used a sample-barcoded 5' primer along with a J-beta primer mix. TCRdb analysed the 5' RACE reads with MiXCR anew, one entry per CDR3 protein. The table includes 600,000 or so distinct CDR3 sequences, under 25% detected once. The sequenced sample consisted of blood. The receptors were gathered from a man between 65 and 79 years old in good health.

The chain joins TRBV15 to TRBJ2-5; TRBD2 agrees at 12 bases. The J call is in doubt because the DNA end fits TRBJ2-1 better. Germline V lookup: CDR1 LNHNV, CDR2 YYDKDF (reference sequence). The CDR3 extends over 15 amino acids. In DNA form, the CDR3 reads TGTGCCACCAGGGTAGGACTAGCGGGAATCAATGAGCAGTTCTTC. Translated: CATRVGLAGINEQFF.

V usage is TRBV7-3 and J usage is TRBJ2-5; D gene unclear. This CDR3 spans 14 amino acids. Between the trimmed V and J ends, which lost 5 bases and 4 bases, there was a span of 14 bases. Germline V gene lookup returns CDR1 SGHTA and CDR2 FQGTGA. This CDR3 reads CASSPRLGSETQYF. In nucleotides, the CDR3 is TGTGCCAGCAGCCCCAGGCTCGGATCAGAGACCCAGTACTTC.

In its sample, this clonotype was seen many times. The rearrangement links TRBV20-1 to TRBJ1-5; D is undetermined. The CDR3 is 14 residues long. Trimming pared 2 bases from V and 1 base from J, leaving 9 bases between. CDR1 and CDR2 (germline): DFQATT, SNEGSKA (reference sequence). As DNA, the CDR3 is TGCAGTGCTAGACGAGAGTACAGCAATCAGCCCCAGCATTTT. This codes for CSARREYSNQPQHF.

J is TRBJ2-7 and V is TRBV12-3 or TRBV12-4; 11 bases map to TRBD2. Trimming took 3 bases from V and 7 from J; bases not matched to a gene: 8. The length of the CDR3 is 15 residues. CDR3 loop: CASSFTSGRSEEQYF. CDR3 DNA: TGTGCCAGCAGTTTCACTAGCGGGAGATCGGAGGAGCAGTACTTC.

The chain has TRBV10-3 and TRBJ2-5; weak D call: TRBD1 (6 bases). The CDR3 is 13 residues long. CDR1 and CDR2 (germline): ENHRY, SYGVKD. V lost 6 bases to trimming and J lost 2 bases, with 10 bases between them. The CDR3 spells CAIRSDSQETQYF. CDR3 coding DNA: TGTGCCATCAGATCGGACAGTCAAGAGACCCAGTACTTC.

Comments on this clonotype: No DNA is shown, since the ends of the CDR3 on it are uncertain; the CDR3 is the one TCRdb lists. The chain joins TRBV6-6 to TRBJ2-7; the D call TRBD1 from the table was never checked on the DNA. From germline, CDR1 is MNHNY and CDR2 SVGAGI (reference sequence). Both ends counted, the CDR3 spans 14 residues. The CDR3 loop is CASSSSTGIYEQYF.

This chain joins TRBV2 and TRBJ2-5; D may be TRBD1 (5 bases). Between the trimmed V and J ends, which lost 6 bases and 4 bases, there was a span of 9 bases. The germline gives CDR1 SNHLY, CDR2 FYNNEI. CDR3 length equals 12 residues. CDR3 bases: TGTGCCAGCAGGACAGACACAGAGACCCAGTACTTC. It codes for CASRTDTETQYF.

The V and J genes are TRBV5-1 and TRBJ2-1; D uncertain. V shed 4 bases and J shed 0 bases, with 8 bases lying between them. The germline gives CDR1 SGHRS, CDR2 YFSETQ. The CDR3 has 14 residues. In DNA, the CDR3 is TGCGCCAGCAGCGGCGGTGACTCCTACAATGAGCAGTTCTTC. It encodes CASSGGDSYNEQFF. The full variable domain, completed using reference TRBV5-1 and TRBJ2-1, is KAGVTQTPRYLIKTRGQQVTLSCSPISGHRSVSWYQQTPGQGLQFLFEYFSETQRNKGNFPGRFSGRQFSNSRSEMNVSTLELGDSALYLCASSGGDSYNEQFFGPGTRLTVL.

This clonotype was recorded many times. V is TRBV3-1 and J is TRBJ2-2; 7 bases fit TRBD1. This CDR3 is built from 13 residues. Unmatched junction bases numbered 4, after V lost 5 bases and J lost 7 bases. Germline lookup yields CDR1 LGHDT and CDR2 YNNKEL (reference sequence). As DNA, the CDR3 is TGTGCCAGCAGCGTGCAGGGGGACGGGGAGCTGTTTTTT. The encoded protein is CASSVQGDGELFF.

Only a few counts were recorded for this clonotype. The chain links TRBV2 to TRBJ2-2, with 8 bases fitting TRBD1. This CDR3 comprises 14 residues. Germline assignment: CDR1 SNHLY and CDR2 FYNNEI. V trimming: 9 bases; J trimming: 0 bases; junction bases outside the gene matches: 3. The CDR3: CASVTGANTGELFF. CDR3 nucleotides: TGTGCCAGTGTGACAGGGGCGAACACCGGGGAGCTGTTTTTT.

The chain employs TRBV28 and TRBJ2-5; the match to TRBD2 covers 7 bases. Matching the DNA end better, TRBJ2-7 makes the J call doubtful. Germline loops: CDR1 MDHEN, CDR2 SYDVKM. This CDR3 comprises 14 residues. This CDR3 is CASVPGTTFYEQYF. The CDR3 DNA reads TGTGCCAGCGTTCCGGGGACTACATTCTACGAGCAGTACTTC.

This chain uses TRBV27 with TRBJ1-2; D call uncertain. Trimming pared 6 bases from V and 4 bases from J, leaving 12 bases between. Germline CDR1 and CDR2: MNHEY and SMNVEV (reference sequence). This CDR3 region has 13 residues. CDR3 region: CASRLSRGYGYTF. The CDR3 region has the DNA TGTGCCAGCAGGCTATCCCGGGGCTATGGCTACACCTTC.

CDR3 bases: TGTGCCAGTAGAAGACCGGGACAGGGGGCCTCTGGAAACACCATATATTTT. Encoded protein: CASRRPGQGASGNTIYF. The chain combines TRBV19 with TRBJ1-3; 12 nucleotides line up with TRBD1. This CDR3 has 17 residues. V was pared by 6 bases and J by 0 bases, with 6 bases of the junction left unmatched. The germline gives CDR1 LNHDA, CDR2 SQIVND (reference sequence).

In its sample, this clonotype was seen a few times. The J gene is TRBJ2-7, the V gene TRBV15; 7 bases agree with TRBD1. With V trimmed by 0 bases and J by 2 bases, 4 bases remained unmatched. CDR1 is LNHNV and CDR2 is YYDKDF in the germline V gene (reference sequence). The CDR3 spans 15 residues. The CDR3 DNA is TGTGCCACCAGCAGAGATGCGACAGGGACCTACGAGCAGTACTTC. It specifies CATSRDATGTYEQYF.

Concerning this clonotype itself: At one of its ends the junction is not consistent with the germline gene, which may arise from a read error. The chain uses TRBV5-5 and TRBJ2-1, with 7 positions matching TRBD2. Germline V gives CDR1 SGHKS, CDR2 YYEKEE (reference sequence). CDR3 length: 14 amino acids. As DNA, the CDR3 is TGTGCCAGCAGCGTCGGGCGGGAGTTAAACGAGCAGCTCTTC. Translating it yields CASSVGRELNEQLF.

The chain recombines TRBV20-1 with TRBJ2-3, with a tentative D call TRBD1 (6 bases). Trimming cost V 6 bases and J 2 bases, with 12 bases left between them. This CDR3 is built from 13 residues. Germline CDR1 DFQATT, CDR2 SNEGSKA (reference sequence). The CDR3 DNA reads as TGCAGTGCCCAGGACAGCGCCACAGATACGCAGTATTTT. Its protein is CSAQDSATDTQYF.

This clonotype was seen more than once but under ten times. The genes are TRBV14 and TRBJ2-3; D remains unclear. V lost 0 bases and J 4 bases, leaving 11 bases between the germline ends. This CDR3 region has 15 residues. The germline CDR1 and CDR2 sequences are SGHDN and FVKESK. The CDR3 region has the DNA TGTGCCAGCAGCCAAGATATTGGTGGAGCAGATACGCAGTATTTT. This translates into CASSQDIGGADTQYF.

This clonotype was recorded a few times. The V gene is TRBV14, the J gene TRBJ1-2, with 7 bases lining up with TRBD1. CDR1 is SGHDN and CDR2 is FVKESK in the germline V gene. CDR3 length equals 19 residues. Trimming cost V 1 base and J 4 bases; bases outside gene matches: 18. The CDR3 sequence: CASSQGIPNTGTVLYGYTF. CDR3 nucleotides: TGTGCCAGCAGCCAAGGTATCCCGAATACCGGGACAGTCCTCTATGGCTACACCTTC.

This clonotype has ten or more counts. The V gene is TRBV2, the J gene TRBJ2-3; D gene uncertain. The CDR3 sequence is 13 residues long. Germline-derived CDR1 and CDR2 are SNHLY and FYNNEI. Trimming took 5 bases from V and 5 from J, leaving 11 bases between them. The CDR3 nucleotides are TGTGCCAGCAGTTTGGGATTAGGAGATACGCAGTATTTT. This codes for CASSLGLGDTQYF.